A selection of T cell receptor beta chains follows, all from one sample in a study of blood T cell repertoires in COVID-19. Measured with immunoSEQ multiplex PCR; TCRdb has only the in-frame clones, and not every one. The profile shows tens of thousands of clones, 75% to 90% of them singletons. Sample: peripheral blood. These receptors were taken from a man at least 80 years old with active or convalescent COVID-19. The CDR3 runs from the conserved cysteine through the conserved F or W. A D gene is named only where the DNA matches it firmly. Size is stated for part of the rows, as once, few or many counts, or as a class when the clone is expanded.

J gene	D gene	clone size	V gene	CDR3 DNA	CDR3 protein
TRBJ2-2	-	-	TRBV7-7	TGTGCTAGCAGTCCATGGGCAAGCACCGGGGAGCTGTTTTTT	CASSPWASTGELFF
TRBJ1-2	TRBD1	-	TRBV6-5	TGTGCCAGCAGCCCGACAGGGAGTCGTGGCTACACCTTC	CASSPTGSRGYTF
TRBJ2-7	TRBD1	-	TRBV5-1	TGCGCCAGCAGCTGGGACAGCGTTTACGAGCAGTACTTC	CASSWDSVYEQYF
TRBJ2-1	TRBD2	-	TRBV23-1	TGCGCTCCCCCCAAACAGAGGGGGACTAGCGGACAGTACAATGAGCAGTTCTTC	CAPPKQRGTSGQYNEQFF
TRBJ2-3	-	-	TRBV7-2	TGTGCCAGCAGCCTAGACAGGTCGGATACGCAGTATTTT	CASSLDRSDTQYF
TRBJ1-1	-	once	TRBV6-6	TGTGCCAGCAGTCCAGGGTCCGCCGAAGGGAACACTGAAGCTTTCTTT	CASSPGSAEGNTEAFF
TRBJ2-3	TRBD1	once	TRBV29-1	TGCAGCGTTGACGGGACAGGGGGCAGGGATACGCAGTATTTT	CSVDGTGGRDTQYF
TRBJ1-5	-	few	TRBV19	TGTGCCAGTAGTACAGGGGCGTTTCAGCCCCAGCATTTT	CASSTGAFQPQHF
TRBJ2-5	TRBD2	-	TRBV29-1	TGCAGCGTTGCGTCTAGCGGGAGGGGAGAGACCCAGTACTTC	CSVASSGRGETQYF
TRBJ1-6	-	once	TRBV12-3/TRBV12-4	TGTGCCAGCAGTTTATCGGGTAATTCACCCCTCCACTTT	CASSLSGNSPLHF
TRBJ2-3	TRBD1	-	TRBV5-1	TGCGCCAGCAGCGGACGGCAGGGGGCAGATACGCAGTATTTT	CASSGRQGADTQYF
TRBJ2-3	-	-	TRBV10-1	TGCGCCAGCAGTGAGTCGATTGGACTGGTTGCAGATACGCAGTATTTT	CASSESIGLVADTQYF